This T cell receptor beta chain was observed in a study of blood T cell repertoires in COVID-19. Across the study: Samples taken during acute and convalescent COVID-19 were collected in the United States, Italy and Spain. The analysed material was cDNA or gDNA that came from T cells, B-cell-depleted T cells, or PBMCs.

With 5 bases clipped from V and 5 bases from J, the junction kept 8 bases outside the gene matches. This CDR3 has 15 amino acids. Germline V gives CDR1 WNHNN, CDR2 SYGVQD (reference sequence). Original data processing: Amplification of reference gene primers provided the estimated nucleated cell counts. Only in-frame clones appear in the TCRdb table, and some are missing; sequencing was by immunoSEQ multiplex PCR. The V and J calls and clone size are taken from that table; D and trimming were inferred from the DNA. The data contain approximately 82,000 clones, around 83% of them singletons. The receptor was derived from a woman aged 55-69 years with acute or convalescent COVID-19. The sequenced sample was peripheral blood. The V call is TRBV10-1, the J call TRBJ1-5, with 8 bases that match TRBD1. CDR3 in DNA: TGCGCCAGCAGTTACGGACAGGGAAAGTATCAGCCCCAGCATTTT. Protein product: CASSYGQGKYQPQHF.